A selection of T cell receptor beta chains follows, all from one sample in a study of beta chain features in type 1 diabetes. TCRdb's table, derived via immunoSEQ multiplex PCR, lists solely in-frame clones and lacks some. The sample yields 300,000 to 350,000 clones, roughly 8.8% seen once. The sample was central memory CD4+ T cells from blood. Every receptor here comes from a man under 40 with type 1 diabetes. The conserved cysteine and the conserved F or W are not part of the CDR3 here. The size entry is marked missing in some rows and otherwise reads once, few, many or a size class.

clone_size v_call cdr3_aa
few TRBV7-2 ASSPTGGPYEQY
. TRBV7-9 ASSVRRGTEDTQY
few TRBV21-1 ASSKGRAGSDTQY
. TRBV7-7 ASSRGQLETQY
. TRBV9 ASSVVGDMNTEAF
. TRBV28 ASSEPPGGNQPQH
. TRBV7-9 ASSLESGAF
few TRBV5-1 ASRERTSFTDTQY
few TRBV13 ASSGLAGTGELF
. TRBV6-6 ASSPRGGGSYEQY
few TRBV20-1 SAPLDTQY